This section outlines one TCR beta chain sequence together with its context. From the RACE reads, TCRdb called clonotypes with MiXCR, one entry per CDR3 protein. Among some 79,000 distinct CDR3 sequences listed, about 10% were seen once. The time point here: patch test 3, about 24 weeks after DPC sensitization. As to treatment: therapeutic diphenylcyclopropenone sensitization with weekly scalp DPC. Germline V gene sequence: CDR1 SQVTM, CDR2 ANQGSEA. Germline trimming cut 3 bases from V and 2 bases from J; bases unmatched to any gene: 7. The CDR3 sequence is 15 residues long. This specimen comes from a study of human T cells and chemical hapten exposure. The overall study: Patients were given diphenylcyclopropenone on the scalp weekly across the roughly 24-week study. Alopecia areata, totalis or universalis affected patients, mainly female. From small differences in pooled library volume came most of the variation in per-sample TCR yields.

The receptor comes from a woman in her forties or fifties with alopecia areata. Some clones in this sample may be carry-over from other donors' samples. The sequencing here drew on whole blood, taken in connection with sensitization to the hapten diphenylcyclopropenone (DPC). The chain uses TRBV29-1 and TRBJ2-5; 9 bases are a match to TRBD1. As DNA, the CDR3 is TGCAGCGTTGACCCGACAGGGGGAAGACAAGAGACCCAGTACTTC. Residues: CSVDPTGGRQETQYF.